This T cell receptor (beta chain) was observed in a study of response to subunit inactivated influenza vaccine. Study-wide points: Authors suggested few new T cells are recruited by each seasonal influenza vaccination.

Per germline, CDR1 MNHEY and CDR2 SVGEGT. The CDR3 totals 11 residues. Trimming stripped 8 bases from V and 6 bases from J, with 8 bases between. TCRdb re-called the RT-PCR reads with MiXCR, one entry per CDR3 protein. The table has around 300,000 distinct CDR3 sequences, around 20% seen once. Worth noting for this clonotype: Its antigen is currently unknown.

The chain uses TRBV6-2 or TRBV6-3 and TRBJ1-5; no clear D gene. The receptor was isolated from a man aged 45-69 years who received an inactivated influenza vaccine. The specimen was PBMCs from blood, collected about 20 months after vaccination. For the CDR3, the DNA is TGTGCCAGCGGCCAAAGTCAGCCCCAGCATTTT. This codes for CASGQSQPQHF.